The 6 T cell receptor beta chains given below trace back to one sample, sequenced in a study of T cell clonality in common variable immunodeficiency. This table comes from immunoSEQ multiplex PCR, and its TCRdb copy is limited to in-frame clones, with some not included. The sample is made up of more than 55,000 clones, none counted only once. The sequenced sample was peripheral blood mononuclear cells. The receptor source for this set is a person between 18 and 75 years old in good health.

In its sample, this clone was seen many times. The CDR3 region is CASSSLGGADTQYF. The sequenced CDR3 bases are TGTGCCAGCAGCTCCCTCGGGGGGGCAGATACG. The rearrangement links TRBV11-2 to TRBJ2-3, with 8 bases identical to TRBD2. The read is 3 residues too short to cover the CDR3 end, so that end is filled in from the germline J gene. V shed 4 bases, J shed 4 bases, and the junction held 4 bases outside the gene matches. The CDR3 has 14 amino acids. CDR1 is SGHAT, CDR2 FQNNGV, per germline.

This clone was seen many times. The CDR3 is CASSTTDTPQAADTQYF. The CDR3 bases that were read are TGTGCCAGTAGTACTACAGACACCCCCCAGGCAGCAGATACG. The chain combines TRBV19 with TRBJ2-3; no clear D. The CDR3 goes on 3 residues after the read ends, and that part is filled in from the germline J gene. This CDR3 is 17 amino acids long. The V gene lost 4 bases and the J gene lost 4 bases, with 21 bases spanning the gap. Germline V gene data show CDR1 as LNHDA and CDR2 as SQIVND (reference sequence).

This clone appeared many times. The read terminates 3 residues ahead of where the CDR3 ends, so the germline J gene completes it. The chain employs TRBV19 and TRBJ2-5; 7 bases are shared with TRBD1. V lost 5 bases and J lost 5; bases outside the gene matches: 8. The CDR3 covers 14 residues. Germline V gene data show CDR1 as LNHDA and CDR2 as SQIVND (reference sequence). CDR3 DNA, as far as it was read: TGTGCCAGTAGTGCCCAGGGGGTGGGGGAGACC. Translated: CASSAQGVGET. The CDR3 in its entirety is CASSAQGVGETQYF.

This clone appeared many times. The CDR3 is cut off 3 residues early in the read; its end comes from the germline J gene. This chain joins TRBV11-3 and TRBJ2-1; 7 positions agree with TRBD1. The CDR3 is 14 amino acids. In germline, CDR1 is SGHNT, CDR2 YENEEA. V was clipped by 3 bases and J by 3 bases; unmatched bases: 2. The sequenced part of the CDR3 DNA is TGTGCCAGCAGCTTGGGGACAGACTACAATGAG. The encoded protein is CASSLGTDYNE. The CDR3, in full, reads CASSLGTDYNEQFF. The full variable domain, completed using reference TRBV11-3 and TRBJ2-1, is EAGVVQSPRYKIIEKKQPVAFWCNPISGHNTLYWYLQNLGQGPELLIRYENEEAVDDSQLPKDRFSAERLKGVDSTLKIQPAELGDSAVYLCASSLGTDYNEQFFGPGTRLTVL.

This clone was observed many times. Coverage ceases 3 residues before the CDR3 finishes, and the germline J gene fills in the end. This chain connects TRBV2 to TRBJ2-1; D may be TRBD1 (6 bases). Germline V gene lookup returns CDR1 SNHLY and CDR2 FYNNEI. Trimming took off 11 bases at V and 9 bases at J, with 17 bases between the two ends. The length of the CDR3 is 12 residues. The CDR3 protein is CASWGPSGEQFF. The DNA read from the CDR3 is TGTGCCTCCTGGGGGCCTTCGGGTGAG.

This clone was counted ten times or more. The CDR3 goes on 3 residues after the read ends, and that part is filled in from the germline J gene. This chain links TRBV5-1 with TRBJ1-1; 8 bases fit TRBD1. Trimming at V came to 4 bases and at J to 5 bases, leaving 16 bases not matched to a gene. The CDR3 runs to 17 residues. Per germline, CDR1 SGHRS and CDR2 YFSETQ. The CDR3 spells CASSPGQGGGIGTEAFF. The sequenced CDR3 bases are TGCGCCAGCAGCCCCGGACAGGGCGGTGGAATCGGAACTGAA.